These 15 T cell receptor beta chains were all obtained from the same sample, sequenced in a study of immune evolution from preneoplasia to lung adenocarcinoma. Assay used: immunoSEQ multiplex PCR; TCRdb lists only in-frame clones, some missing. The sample holds 4,000 to 4,500 clones, 75% to 85% seen once. Sequences were obtained from FFPE invasive lung adenocarcinoma tissue. These receptors were obtained from a person aged 65-85 years with invasive lung adenocarcinoma. Some clones in this sample may be carry-over from other donors' samples.

Only one count was recorded for this clone. This chain uses TRBV5-6 with TRBJ2-3, with TRBD1 matching 7 bases. CDR3 size: 15 residues. The V gene end was trimmed by 2 bases and the J gene end by 3 bases; junction bases not matched to a gene: 6. From germline, CDR1 is SGHDT and CDR2 YYEEEE. The CDR3 sequence: CASSFSTGWTDTQYF. The CDR3 DNA follows: TGTGCCAGCAGCTTCTCGACAGGGTGGACAGATACGCAGTATTTT.

This chain links TRBV7-2 with TRBJ1-3, with D hard to call. This CDR3 spans 12 amino acids. The ends were cut back, 4 bases at V and 5 bases at J, with 6 bases in the middle. Looked up from germline, CDR1 is SGHTA and CDR2 is FQGNSA. In DNA, the CDR3 is TGTGCCAGCAGCTCTGAACGAAACACCATATATTTT. Translated, it gives CASSSERNTIYF.

The sample holds a few counts of this clone. The rearrangement joins TRBV18 to TRBJ2-2; TRBD2 might be the D (5 bases). Germline V lookup: CDR1 KGHSH, CDR2 LQKENI. This CDR3 has 15 amino acids. Trimming stripped 8 bases from V and 0 bases from J, with 13 bases between. CDR3 residues: CASRRTGSNTGELFF. The CDR3 coding sequence is TGTGCCAGCAGACGGACTGGATCGAACACCGGGGAGCTGTTTTTT.

This clone was seen a handful of times. V is TRBV7-2 and J is TRBJ1-5, with D unclear. V was pared by 5 bases and J by 3 bases, with 14 bases between. This CDR3 has 15 amino acids. Germline V gives CDR1 SGHTA, CDR2 FQGNSA. CDR3 nucleotides: TGTGCCAGCAGCCCGGGAGACGGCTACAATCAGCCCCAGCATTTT. It codes for CASSPGDGYNQPQHF.

V usage is TRBV29-1 and J usage is TRBJ2-1; perhaps TRBD1 as D (5 bases). V was shortened by 4 bases and J by 7 bases, with 14 bases between the two germline ends. Germline lookup yields CDR1 SQVTM and CDR2 ANQGSEA. The CDR3 runs 13 residues. The CDR3 DNA sequence: TGCAGCGTTGTGCCCCTAGGGGAAAATGAGCAGTTCTTC. It yields the protein CSVVPLGENEQFF.

The rearrangement joins TRBV11-3 to TRBJ2-1; TRBD1 matches 7 bases. From germline, CDR1 is SGHNT and CDR2 YENEEA. V lost 6 bases to trimming and J lost 6 bases; unmatched junction nucleotides: 11. The CDR3 loop spans 15 amino acids. The CDR3 loop reads CASRDTGVQLNEQFF. The DNA for the CDR3 is TGTGCCAGCAGGGACACAGGGGTGCAACTCAATGAGCAGTTCTTC.

The chain combines TRBV6-6 with TRBJ1-6; no clear D gene. The V gene's germline CDR1 is MNHNY and CDR2 SVGAGI (reference sequence). V gave up 7 bases and J gave up 8 bases, with 12 bases separating them. The CDR3 spans 13 residues. This chain's CDR3 is CASTRVTDSPLHF. DNA for the CDR3: TGTGCCAGCACAAGGGTGACGGATTCACCCCTCCACTTT.

The gene calls are TRBV15 and TRBJ2-5, with D possibly being TRBD2 (6 bases). This CDR3 spans 13 amino acids. Trimming stripped 6 bases from V and 5 bases from J, with 13 bases between. In germline, CDR1 is LNHNV, CDR2 YYDKDF (reference sequence). CDR3 sequence (DNA): TGTGCCACCAGATCTTCGGGGGAGGAGACCCAGTACTTC. It yields the protein CATRSSGEETQYF.

The chain employs TRBV28 and TRBJ1-2, with 7 bases that match TRBD1. The CDR3 runs 13 residues. V shed 6 bases and J 3 bases; nucleotides not matched to a gene: 4. Germline V gives CDR1 MDHEN, CDR2 SYDVKM. CDR3 DNA: TGTGCCAGCAGGCCGACAGGGCACTATGGCTACACCTTC. Its translation: CASRPTGHYGYTF.

The chain has TRBV7-9 and TRBJ2-4; 9 nucleotides align to TRBD1. The CDR3 sequence is 15 residues long. Germline loops: CDR1 SEHNR, CDR2 FQNEAQ (reference sequence). Unmatched junction bases numbered 6, after V lost 5 bases and J lost 4 bases. The CDR3 coding sequence is TGTGCCAGCAGCCCGACAGGGGGGACGAAAAACATTCAGTACTTC. Translating gives CASSPTGGTKNIQYF.

V and J are TRBV28 and TRBJ2-5; 8 bases are a match to TRBD1. V gave up 7 bases and J gave up 4 bases; unmatched junction bases: 8. CDR1 and CDR2 from the germline V gene are MDHEN and SYDVKM. This CDR3 is built from 14 residues. CDR3 sequence reads: CASTPDRVVETQYF. As DNA, the CDR3 is TGTGCCAGCACCCCGGACAGGGTGGTAGAGACCCAGTACTTC.

In this sample, this clone turned up once. The chain joins TRBV2 to TRBJ2-5; TRBD2 matches 12 bases. The length of the CDR3 is 16 residues. The V gene end was trimmed by 6 bases and the J gene end by 4 bases; junction bases not matched to a gene: 9. Germline-derived CDR1 and CDR2 are SNHLY and FYNNEI. CDR3 coding DNA: TGTGCCAGCAGACGAGATCTAGCGGGAGGGCGAGAGACCCAGTACTTC. Translated, it gives CASRRDLAGGRETQYF.

The rearrangement links TRBV18 to TRBJ2-7; 8 bases fit TRBD2. In germline, CDR1 is KGHSH, CDR2 LQKENI. The CDR3 covers 16 residues. V gave up 2 bases and J gave up 4 bases; unmatched junction bases: 10. DNA for the CDR3: TGTGCCAGCTCACCAGCGGGGGGAGCGGGACTTTACGAGCAGTACTTC. The encoded protein is CASSPAGGAGLYEQYF.

The CDR3 loop is CASSFGPQRYEQYF. The CDR3 DNA reads as TGTGCCAGCAGCTTTGGACCCCAGCGTTACGAGCAGTACTTC. The chain employs TRBV7-9 and TRBJ2-7; D ambiguous. The CDR3 consists of 14 residues. Trimming stripped 3 bases from V and 4 bases from J, with 13 bases between. Germline V gene lookup returns CDR1 SEHNR and CDR2 FQNEAQ (reference sequence).

The gene calls are TRBV7-2 and TRBJ1-1; 10 bases fit TRBD1. This CDR3 contains 14 residues. Germline V gene lookup returns CDR1 SGHTA and CDR2 FQGNSA. The V segment lost 3 bases and the J segment 9 bases; nucleotides outside the gene matches: 7. Written as DNA, the CDR3 is TGTGCCAGCAGCTTGACAGGGGGCTTCGGTAAAGCTTTCTTT. Its protein is CASSLTGGFGKAFF.